These 21 T cell receptor beta chains share one sample of origin, sequenced in a study of spatial heterogeneity in lung cancer (dated by TCRdb to between 2019 and 2020). Library preparation was by 5' RACE. Sequenced on a NextSeq 500. TCRdb applied fastp at Q25 and MiXCR to the public reads, then kept only in-frame beta chains. CDR3 protein duplicates are merged, each entry listing the most common genes and DNA. This sample comprises roughly 15,000 distinct CDR3 sequences, 5% to 7.5% of them detected only once. In total, the top ten clones hold roughly 26% of the sample. According to the study, the label for this sample's time point signals: blood at routine non-recurrence follow-up after resection. This sample comprised PBMCs, obtained at follow-up. The receptors were sampled from a male donor with early-stage non-small cell lung cancer.

This clonotype was seen ten or more times. V is TRBV14 and J is TRBJ2-1; 11 bases match TRBD2. Trimming cost V 4 bases and J 5 bases; bases outside gene matches: 4. The CDR3 extends over 15 amino acids. Germline V lookup: CDR1 SGHDN, CDR2 FVKESK. CDR3 in amino acids: CASSLTSGIDNEQFF. The CDR3 nucleotides read TGTGCCAGCAGCCTGACTAGCGGGATAGACAATGAGCAGTTCTTC.

This clonotype qualifies as medium-sized. The chain employs TRBV4-3 and TRBJ2-5; D gene ambiguous. Germline V lookup: CDR1 LGHNA, CDR2 YSLEER. The CDR3 spans 13 residues. Trimming cost V 4 bases and J 1 base, with 7 bases left between them. CDR3 sequence: CASSRHAQETQYF. CDR3 nucleotide sequence: TGCGCCAGCAGCCGACACGCCCAAGAGACCCAGTACTTC.

There are many counts of this clonotype. This chain joins TRBV6-2 or TRBV6-3 and TRBJ1-5; D is unclear. CDR3 size: 13 residues. Germline V gene sequence: CDR1 MNHEY, CDR2 SVGEGT. V lost 6 bases and J lost 0, with 6 bases in between. CDR3 protein: CASRANSNQPQHF. CDR3 in DNA: TGTGCCAGCAGGGCGAATAGCAATCAGCCCCAGCATTTT.

This clonotype appeared a few times. The V call is TRBV7-9, the J call TRBJ2-7; a possible D gene is TRBD2 (6 bases). V lost 5 bases, J lost 0 bases, and 20 bases lay in between. Germline CDR1 SEHNR, CDR2 FQNEAQ (reference sequence). This CDR3 has 17 residues. The DNA of the CDR3 is TGTGCCAGCAGCCCCACCCTTGGGCTAGCGAACTCCTACGAGCAGTACTTC. Residues: CASSPTLGLANSYEQYF.

Sample share makes this clonotype medium-sized (0.01 to 0.1%). This chain connects TRBV11-2 to TRBJ2-3, with 10 bases aligning to TRBD2. J was trimmed by 2 bases and V by 5 bases; bases with no gene match: 7. CDR1 is SGHAT, CDR2 FQNNGV, per germline. The CDR3 has 16 amino acids. CDR3 residues: CASSPGTSEFTDTQYF. For the CDR3, the DNA is TGTGCCAGCAGCCCCGGGACTAGCGAGTTCACAGATACGCAGTATTTT.

In this sample, this clonotype turned up many times. CDR3: CASSPGGENIQYF. The CDR3 DNA sequence: TGTGCCAGCAGCCCCGGGGGGGAAAACATTCAGTACTTC. This chain joins TRBV4-2 and TRBJ2-4; 8 bases fit TRBD2. The CDR3 is made up of 13 amino acids. The V gene end was trimmed by 4 bases and the J gene end by 5 bases; junction bases not matched to a gene: 1. Germline CDR1 and CDR2: LGHNA and YNFKEQ.

Judged by abundance, this clonotype is medium-sized. The chain carries TRBV5-1 and TRBJ1-1; D remains unclear. This CDR3 comprises 16 residues. Trimming shortened V by 0 bases and J by 5 bases, and 17 bases separated the two germline ends. CDR1 and CDR2 from the germline V gene are SGHRS and YFSETQ. The DNA for the CDR3 is TGCGCCAGCAGCTTGGATCGGCGGGCAGGAAGGACTGAAGCTTTCTTT. Its protein product is CASSLDRRAGRTEAFF.

This clonotype was counted many times. The V and J genes are TRBV20-1 and TRBJ2-7; 8 bases align to TRBD1. This CDR3 has 12 amino acids. Trimming at V came to 6 bases and at J to 6 bases, leaving 7 bases not matched to a gene. Germline V gene sequence: CDR1 DFQATT, CDR2 SNEGSKA (reference sequence). The CDR3 nucleotides are TGCAGTGCAAGGACAGGGACGGTCGAGCAGTACTTC. This sequence encodes CSARTGTVEQYF.

This clonotype was seen only a few times. The chain has TRBV7-2 and TRBJ1-4; perhaps TRBD1 as D (5 bases). Trimming shortened V by 4 bases and J by 2 bases, and 8 bases separated the two germline ends. Germline lookup yields CDR1 SGHTA and CDR2 FQGNSA. The CDR3 spans 14 residues. For the CDR3, the DNA is TGTGCCAGCAGCTACCAGGGTACTAATGAAAAACTGTTTTTT. Its protein is CASSYQGTNEKLFF.

In this sample, this clonotype turned up many times. The J gene is TRBJ1-5, the V gene TRBV28; perhaps TRBD1 as D (5 bases). Germline V lookup: CDR1 MDHEN, CDR2 SYDVKM. The CDR3 totals 12 residues. V shed 11 bases and J shed 2 bases, with 10 bases lying between them. The CDR3 loop reads CAGGTGNQPQHF. The CDR3 region has the DNA TGTGCCGGCGGGACGGGCAATCAGCCCCAGCATTTT.

The chain employs TRBV28 and TRBJ2-7, with 9 bases identical to TRBD2. The CDR3 totals 16 residues. After removal of 6 bases from V and 0 bases from J, the junction contained 9 bases not matched to a gene. Germline V gene data show CDR1 as MDHEN and CDR2 as SYDVKM. The CDR3, as DNA: TGTGCCAGCAGCCCTTGGGGTAGCGGGAGCTCCTACGAGCAGTACTTC. Protein: CASSPWGSGSSYEQYF.

This clonotype was picked up a small number of times. The chain is built from TRBV6-2 or TRBV6-3 and TRBJ1-5; TRBD1 matches at 7 bases. This CDR3 contains 18 residues. Per germline, CDR1 MNHEY and CDR2 SVGEGT. The ends lost 10 bases at V and 2 bases at J; junction bases unmatched: 20. The CDR3 sequence is CATQRLGTRGTGNQPQHF. DNA for the CDR3: TGTGCCACCCAAAGACTGGGGACCAGGGGGACAGGCAATCAGCCCCAGCATTTT.

By frequency in the sample, this clonotype is medium-sized (0.01 to 0.1%). V usage is TRBV2 and J usage is TRBJ1-4; perhaps TRBD1 as D (5 bases). V was pared by 7 bases and J by 5 bases, with 14 bases between. The CDR3 covers 14 residues. Germline V gene data show CDR1 as SNHLY and CDR2 as FYNNEI. CDR3 nucleotide sequence: TGTGCCAGCAAAGTAGGGGACTTCAATGAAAAACTGTTTTTT. It specifies CASKVGDFNEKLFF.

This clonotype was seen repeatedly, ten times or more. This sequence joins TRBV10-3 and TRBJ2-4; D unclear. Germline V gene sequence: CDR1 ENHRY, CDR2 SYGVKD. The CDR3 covers 17 residues. With 0 bases removed from V and 0 bases from J, the gap between germline ends came to 12 bases. CDR3: CAISESAQRLAKNIQYF. For the CDR3, the DNA is TGTGCCATCAGTGAGTCAGCCCAGCGCCTAGCCAAAAACATTCAGTACTTC.

This clonotype has only a few counts. This chain links TRBV12-2 with TRBJ2-6. TRBV12-2 is noted as a pseudogene. The CDR3 consists of 17 residues. The CDR3 sequence: CASRLGPKRSGANVLTF. CDR3 DNA: TGTGCAAGTCGCTTAGGGCCGAAACGCTCTGGGGCCAACGTCCTGACTTTC.

This clonotype was detected ten times or more. This chain connects TRBV7-2 to TRBJ2-5; a possible D gene is TRBD2 (6 bases). Trimming pared 2 bases from V and 5 bases from J, leaving 9 bases between. Germline V lookup: CDR1 SGHTA, CDR2 FQGNSA. The CDR3 runs to 13 residues. CDR3 DNA sequence: TGTGCCAGCAGCTTAAACCGGGGGGAGACCCAGTACTTC. It specifies CASSLNRGETQYF.

This clonotype was detected many times. The chain links TRBV7-2 to TRBJ2-2; 7 bases map to TRBD2. Trimming took 1 base from V and 0 from J; bases not matched to a gene: 2. Per germline, CDR1 SGHTA and CDR2 FQGNSA. This CDR3 contains 16 residues. CDR3 DNA sequence: TGTGCCAGCAGCTTAGGGAGCGGGGCGAACACCGGGGAGCTGTTTTTT. This codes for CASSLGSGANTGELFF.

This clonotype has ten or more counts. The rearrangement uses TRBV20-1 and TRBJ2-7, with 15 bases lining up with TRBD2. Germline V gene data show CDR1 as DFQATT and CDR2 as SNEGSKA (reference sequence). The CDR3 is 16 residues long. V lost 1 base, J lost 3 bases, and 4 bases stayed unmatched. CDR3 in amino acids: CSARGTSGRAVYEQYF. CDR3 DNA: TGCAGTGCTAGAGGGACTAGCGGGAGGGCCGTCTACGAGCAGTACTTC.

This clonotype occurred many times. This chain links TRBV4-2 with TRBJ2-6, with 8 positions matching TRBD1. The CDR3 spans 17 residues. V shed 0 bases, J shed 0 bases, and the junction held 1 base outside the gene matches. Germline V CDR1 and CDR2: LGHNA, YNFKEQ. CDR3 loop: CASSQDDRGSGANVLTF. In nucleotides, the CDR3 is TGTGCCAGCAGCCAAGATGACAGGGGCTCTGGGGCCAACGTCCTGACTTTC.

This clonotype occurred many times. This rearrangement joins TRBV20-1 to TRBJ1-2, with D tentatively TRBD1 (6 bases). This CDR3 has 15 residues. Germline-derived CDR1 and CDR2 are DFQATT and SNEGSKA (reference sequence). V shed 0 bases and J shed 7 bases, with 18 bases lying between them. CDR3 bases: TGCAGTGCTAGAGATAGTCTCAGGGGTTCCGTTGGCTACACCTTC. Translated, it gives CSARDSLRGSVGYTF.

This clonotype was counted many times. The gene calls are TRBV7-9 and TRBJ2-6; no definite D call. The germline V gene encodes CDR1 SEHNR and CDR2 FQNEAQ (reference sequence). This CDR3 region has 14 residues. V lost 4 bases and J lost 1, with 5 bases in between. CDR3 coding DNA: TGTGCCAGCAGCTGGGGATCTGGGGCCAACGTCCTGACTTTC. It codes for CASSWGSGANVLTF.